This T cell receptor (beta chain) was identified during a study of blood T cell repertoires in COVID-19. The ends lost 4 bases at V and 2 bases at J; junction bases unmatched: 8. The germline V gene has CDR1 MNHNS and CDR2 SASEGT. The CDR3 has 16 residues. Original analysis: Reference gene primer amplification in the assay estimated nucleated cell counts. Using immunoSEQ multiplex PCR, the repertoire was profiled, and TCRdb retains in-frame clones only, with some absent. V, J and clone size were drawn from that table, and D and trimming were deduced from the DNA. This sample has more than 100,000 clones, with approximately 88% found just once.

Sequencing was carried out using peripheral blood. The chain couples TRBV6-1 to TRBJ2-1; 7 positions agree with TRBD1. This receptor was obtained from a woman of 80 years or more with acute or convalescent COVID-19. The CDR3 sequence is CASSVQGERPYNEQFF. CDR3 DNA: TGTGCCAGCAGTGTTCAGGGGGAACGGCCCTACAATGAGCAGTTCTTC.